A selection of T cell receptor beta chains follows, all from one sample in a study of OX40 agonist ivuxolimab in advanced cancers. Assay used: immunoSEQ multiplex PCR; TCRdb lists only in-frame clones, some missing. The data hold about 95,000 clones, with 90% to 95% observed a single time. This sample comprised CD4+ or CD8+ T cells sorted from blood, obtained in a trial of the OX40 agonist ivuxolimab. The receptors come from an adult with an advanced solid tumor such as melanoma, head and neck, liver or kidney cancer. CDR3s include the opening cysteine and the closing phenylalanine or tryptophan. Fields, in order: clone size, D gene, J gene, V gene, CDR3 protein, CDR3 DNA. The D gene is left open where the match is weak. Clone size, where shown, is once, few, many, or a class for clones that have expanded.

clone size: once
D gene: TRBD1
J gene: TRBJ1-2
V gene: TRBV5-4
CDR3 protein: CASTRTGGYYGYTF
CDR3 DNA: TGTGCCAGCACCAGGACAGGCGGATACTATGGCTACACCTTC

clone size: NA
D gene: TRBD2
J gene: TRBJ2-2
V gene: TRBV18
CDR3 protein: CASSPLLAGASPGELFF
CDR3 DNA: TGTGCCAGCTCACCATTACTAGCGGGAGCATCACCCGGGGAGCTGTTTTTT

clone size: NA
D gene: TRBD2
J gene: TRBJ2-5
V gene: TRBV2
CDR3 protein: CASRELAGETQYF
CDR3 DNA: TGTGCCAGCAGGGAACTAGCGGGAGAGACCCAGTACTTC

clone size: NA
D gene: TRBD2
J gene: TRBJ2-7
V gene: TRBV6-5
CDR3 protein: CASSSTYSGNRYEQYF
CDR3 DNA: TGTGCCAGCAGTTCCACTTATAGCGGGAACAGGTACGAGCAGTACTTC

clone size: NA
D gene: NA
J gene: TRBJ2-5
V gene: TRBV5-8
CDR3 protein: CASGTGWKETQYF
CDR3 DNA: TGTGCCAGCGGAACTGGGTGGAAAGAGACCCAGTACTTC

clone size: NA
D gene: NA
J gene: TRBJ2-5
V gene: TRBV11-3
CDR3 protein: CASSSNGETQYF
CDR3 DNA: TGTGCCAGCAGCTCGAACGGAGAGACCCAGTACTTC

clone size: NA
D gene: TRBD2
J gene: TRBJ2-5
V gene: TRBV7-2
CDR3 protein: CASSMKTGGVQYF
CDR3 DNA: TGTGCCAGCAGCATGAAGACGGGGGGGGTCCAGTACTTC

clone size: NA
D gene: NA
J gene: TRBJ2-2
V gene: TRBV11-2
CDR3 protein: CASSFGYTGELFF
CDR3 DNA: TGTGCCAGCAGCTTCGGGTACACCGGGGAGCTGTTTTTT

clone size: NA
D gene: TRBD2
J gene: TRBJ2-5
V gene: TRBV5-1
CDR3 protein: CASSLTGGWETQYF
CDR3 DNA: TGCGCCAGCAGCTTGACGGGGGGATGGGAGACCCAGTACTTC

clone size: NA
D gene: TRBD2
J gene: TRBJ2-2
V gene: TRBV15
CDR3 protein: CATSRTAGLAGGGNTGELFF
CDR3 DNA: TGTGCCACCAGCAGAACCGCCGGACTAGCGGGAGGGGGTAACACCGGGGAGCTGTTTTTT

clone size: NA
D gene: NA
J gene: TRBJ2-7
V gene: TRBV6-1
CDR3 protein: CASSAGQSTYEQYF
CDR3 DNA: TGTGCCAGCAGCGCCGGACAGAGTACCTACGAGCAGTACTTC

clone size: NA
D gene: NA
J gene: TRBJ1-1
V gene: TRBV1
CDR3 protein: CTSSQEKSGVRDTEAFF
CDR3 DNA: TGCACCAGCAGCCAAGAGAAATCAGGGGTGAGGGACACTGAAGCTTTCTTT

clone size: NA
D gene: TRBD2
J gene: TRBJ2-3
V gene: TRBV5-1
CDR3 protein: CASSLRLAGADTQYF
CDR3 DNA: TGCGCCAGCAGCTTGCGCCTAGCGGGAGCAGATACGCAGTATTTT

clone size: NA
D gene: NA
J gene: TRBJ2-6
V gene: TRBV5-1
CDR3 protein: CASSNGRSGANVLTF
CDR3 DNA: TGCGCCAGCAGCAACGGACGGTCTGGGGCCAACGTCCTGACTTTC

clone size: NA
D gene: NA
J gene: TRBJ1-2
V gene: TRBV5-1
CDR3 protein: CASSLRVQGDHYGYTF
CDR3 DNA: TGCGCCAGCAGCTTGAGGGTCCAGGGTGATCACTATGGCTACACCTTC

clone size: NA
D gene: TRBD1
J gene: TRBJ2-1
V gene: TRBV6-5
CDR3 protein: CASSYSGTAGGEQFF
CDR3 DNA: TGTGCCAGCAGTTACTCAGGGACAGCTGGCGGTGAGCAGTTCTTC